This T cell receptor (beta chain) emerged from a study of cytomegalovirus exposure and HLA in healthy donors. The germline V gene has CDR1 SQVTM and CDR2 ANQGSEA. The CDR3 runs to 14 residues. The V gene end was trimmed by 1 base and the J gene end by 8 bases; junction bases not matched to a gene: 6. The study ran its PCR with 60 Vbeta and 13 Jbeta primers. Clones were sequenced by immunoSEQ multiplex PCR, and TCRdb holds only the in-frame ones, with some missing. Of some 150,000 clones in the sample, around 77% are singletons; the top ten hold under 5.5%. Sample: PBMCs. V usage is TRBV29-1 and J usage is TRBJ2-1; 9 nucleotides match TRBD1. This TCR derives from a woman between 45 and 60 years old in good health and CMV-seronegative. This CDR3 reads CSVEGDRELDEQFF. CDR3 DNA: TGCAGCGTTGAAGGGGACAGGGAATTAGATGAGCAGTTCTTC.